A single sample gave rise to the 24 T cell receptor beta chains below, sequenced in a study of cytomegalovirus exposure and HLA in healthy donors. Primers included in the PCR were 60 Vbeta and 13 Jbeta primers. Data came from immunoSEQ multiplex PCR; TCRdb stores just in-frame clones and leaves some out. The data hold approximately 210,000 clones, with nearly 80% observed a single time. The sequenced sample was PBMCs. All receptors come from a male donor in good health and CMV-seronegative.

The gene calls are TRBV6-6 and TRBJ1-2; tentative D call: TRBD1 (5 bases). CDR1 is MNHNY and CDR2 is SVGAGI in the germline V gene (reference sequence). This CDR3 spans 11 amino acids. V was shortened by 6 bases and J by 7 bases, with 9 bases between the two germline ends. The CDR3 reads CASSWGGGYTF. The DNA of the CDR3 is TGTGCCAGCAGCTGGGGCGGTGGCTACACCTTC.

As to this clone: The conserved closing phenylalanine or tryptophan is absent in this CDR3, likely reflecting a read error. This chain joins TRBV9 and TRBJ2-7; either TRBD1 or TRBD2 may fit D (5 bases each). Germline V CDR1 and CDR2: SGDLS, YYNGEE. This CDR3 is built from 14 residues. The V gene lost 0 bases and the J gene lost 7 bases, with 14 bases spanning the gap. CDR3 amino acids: CASSVGSGTGEQYL. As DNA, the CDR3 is TGTGCCAGCAGCGTAGGTTCAGGGACGGGGGAGCAGTACCTC.

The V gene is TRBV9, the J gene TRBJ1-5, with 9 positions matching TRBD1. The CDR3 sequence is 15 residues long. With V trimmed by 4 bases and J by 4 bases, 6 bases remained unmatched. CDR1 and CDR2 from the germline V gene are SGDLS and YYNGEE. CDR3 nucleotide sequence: TGTGCCAGCAGCACACAGGGGGCGCGAAATCAGCCCCAGCATTTT. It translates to CASSTQGARNQPQHF.

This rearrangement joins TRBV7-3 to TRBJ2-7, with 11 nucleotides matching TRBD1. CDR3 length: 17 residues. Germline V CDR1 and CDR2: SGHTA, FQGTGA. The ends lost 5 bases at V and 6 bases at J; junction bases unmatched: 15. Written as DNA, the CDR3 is TGTGCCAGCAGCGCCATCGCACCGGGACAGGGGGTCCCCGAGCAGTACTTC. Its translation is CASSAIAPGQGVPEQYF.

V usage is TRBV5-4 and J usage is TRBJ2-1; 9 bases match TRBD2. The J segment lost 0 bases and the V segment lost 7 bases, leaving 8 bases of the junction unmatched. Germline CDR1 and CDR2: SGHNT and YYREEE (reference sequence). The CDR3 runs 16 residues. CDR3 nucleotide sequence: TGTGCCAGCGGGGGTAGCGGGAGTAGCTCCTACAATGAGCAGTTCTTC. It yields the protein CASGGSGSSSYNEQFF.

The CDR3 spells CASSWIGGDTEAFF. CDR3 DNA sequence: TGTGCCAGCAGTTGGATTGGGGGCGACACTGAAGCTTTCTTT. This chain links TRBV7-9 with TRBJ1-1; a possible D gene is TRBD1 (6 bases). Trimming took off 6 bases at V and 3 bases at J, with 14 bases between the two ends. The germline gives CDR1 SEHNR, CDR2 FQNEAQ (reference sequence). The CDR3 runs 14 residues.

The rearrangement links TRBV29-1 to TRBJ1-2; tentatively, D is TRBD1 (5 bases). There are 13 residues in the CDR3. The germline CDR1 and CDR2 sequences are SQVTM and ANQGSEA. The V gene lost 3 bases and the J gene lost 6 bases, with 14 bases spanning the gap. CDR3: CSVDGRGRDGYTF. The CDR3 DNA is TGCAGCGTTGACGGAAGGGGTCGGGATGGCTACACCTTC.

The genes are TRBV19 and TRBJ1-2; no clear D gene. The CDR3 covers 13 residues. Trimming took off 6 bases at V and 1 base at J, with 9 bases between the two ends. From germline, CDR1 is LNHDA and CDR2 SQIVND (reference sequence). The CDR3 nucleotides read TGTGCCAGTAGCCCCACTAATAACTATGGCTACACCTTC. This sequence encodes CASSPTNNYGYTF.

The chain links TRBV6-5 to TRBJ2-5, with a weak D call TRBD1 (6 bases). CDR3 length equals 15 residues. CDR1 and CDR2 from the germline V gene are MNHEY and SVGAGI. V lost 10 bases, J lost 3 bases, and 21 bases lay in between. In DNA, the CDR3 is TGTGCCACAGTAAGAGGGGGTTTCGGGGAAGAGACCCAGTACTTC. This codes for CATVRGGFGEETQYF.

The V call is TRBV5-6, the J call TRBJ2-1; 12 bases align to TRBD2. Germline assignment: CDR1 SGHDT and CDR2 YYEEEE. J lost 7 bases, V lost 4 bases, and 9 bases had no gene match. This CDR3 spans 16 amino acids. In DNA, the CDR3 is TGTGCCAGCAGCAAACTAGCGGGGGGCCCCCCTAATGAGCAGTTCTTC. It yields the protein CASSKLAGGPPNEQFF.

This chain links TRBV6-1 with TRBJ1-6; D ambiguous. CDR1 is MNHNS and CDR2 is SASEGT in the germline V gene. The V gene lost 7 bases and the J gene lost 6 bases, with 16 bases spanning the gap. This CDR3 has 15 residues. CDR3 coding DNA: TGTGCCAGCACCCCATTCAAGACACCTAATTCACCCCTCCACTTT. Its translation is CASTPFKTPNSPLHF.

This CDR3 is CASSLGTVGTGELFF. The CDR3, as DNA: TGCGCCAGCAGCCTAGGGACTGTGGGAACCGGGGAGCTGTTTTTT. The V gene is TRBV5-1, the J gene TRBJ2-2, with D possibly matching TRBD2 (6 bases). CDR3 length equals 15 residues. Trimming shortened V by 4 bases and J by 5 bases, and 15 bases separated the two germline ends. Germline CDR1 and CDR2: SGHRS and YFSETQ.

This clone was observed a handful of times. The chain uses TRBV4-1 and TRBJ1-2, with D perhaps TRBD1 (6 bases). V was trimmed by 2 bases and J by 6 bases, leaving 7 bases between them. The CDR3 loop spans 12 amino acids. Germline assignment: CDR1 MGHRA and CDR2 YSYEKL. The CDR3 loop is CASSQRTDGYTF. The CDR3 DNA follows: TGCGCCAGCAGCCAAAGGACAGATGGCTACACCTTC.

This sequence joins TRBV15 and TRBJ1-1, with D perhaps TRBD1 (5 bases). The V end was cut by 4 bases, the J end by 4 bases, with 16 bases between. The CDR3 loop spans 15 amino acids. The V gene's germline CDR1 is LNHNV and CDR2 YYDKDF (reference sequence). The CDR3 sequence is CATSTRRGSATEAFF. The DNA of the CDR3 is TGTGCCACCAGCACACGGAGGGGATCAGCCACTGAAGCTTTCTTT.

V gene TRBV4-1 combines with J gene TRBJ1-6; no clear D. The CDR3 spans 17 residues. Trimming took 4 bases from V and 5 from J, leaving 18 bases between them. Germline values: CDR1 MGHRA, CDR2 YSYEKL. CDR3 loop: CASSRDGSGFNNSPLHF. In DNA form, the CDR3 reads TGCGCCAGCAGCCGCGACGGGTCGGGATTCAATAATTCACCCCTCCACTTT.

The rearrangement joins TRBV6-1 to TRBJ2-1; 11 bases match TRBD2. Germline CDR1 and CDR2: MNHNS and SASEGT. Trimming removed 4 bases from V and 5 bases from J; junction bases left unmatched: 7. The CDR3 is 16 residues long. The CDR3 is CASSALLAGVDNEQFF. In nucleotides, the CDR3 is TGTGCCAGCAGTGCGTTACTAGCGGGAGTGGACAATGAGCAGTTCTTC.

The CDR3 nucleotides read TGTGCCAGCAGCTTGGAACTAGCGGGAAACACCGGGGAGCTGTTTTTT. This sequence encodes CASSLELAGNTGELFF. The chain has TRBV5-4 and TRBJ2-2, with 10 bases identical to TRBD2. The CDR3 length is 16 residues. Germline V CDR1 and CDR2: SGHNT, YYREEE (reference sequence). After removal of 0 bases from V and 2 bases from J, the junction contained 1 base not matched to a gene.

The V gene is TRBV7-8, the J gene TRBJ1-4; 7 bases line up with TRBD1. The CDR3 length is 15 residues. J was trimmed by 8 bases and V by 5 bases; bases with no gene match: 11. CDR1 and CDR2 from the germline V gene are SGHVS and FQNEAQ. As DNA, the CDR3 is TGTGCCAGCAGCCCTGGACAGGTGGAATGGGAAAAACTGTTTTTT. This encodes CASSPGQVEWEKLFF. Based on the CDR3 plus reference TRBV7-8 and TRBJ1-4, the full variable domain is GAGVSQSPRYKVAKRGQDVALRCDPISGHVSLFWYQQALGQGPEFLTYFQNEAQLDKSGLPSDRFFAERPEGSVSTLKIQRTQQEDSAVYLCASSPGQVEWEKLFFGSGTQLSVL.

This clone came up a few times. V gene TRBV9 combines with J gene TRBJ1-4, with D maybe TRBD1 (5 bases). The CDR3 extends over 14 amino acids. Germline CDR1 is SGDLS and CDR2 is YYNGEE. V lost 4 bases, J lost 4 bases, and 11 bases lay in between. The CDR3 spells CASSQGANNEKLFF. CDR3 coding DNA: TGTGCCAGCAGCCAAGGGGCAAATAATGAAAAACTGTTTTTT.

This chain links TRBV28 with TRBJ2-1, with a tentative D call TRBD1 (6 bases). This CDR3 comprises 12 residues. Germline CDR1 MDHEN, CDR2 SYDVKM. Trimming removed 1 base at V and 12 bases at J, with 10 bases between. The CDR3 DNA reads TGTGCCAGCAGTTTATTAGGGGGACGGCAGTTCTTC. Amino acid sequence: CASSLLGGRQFF.

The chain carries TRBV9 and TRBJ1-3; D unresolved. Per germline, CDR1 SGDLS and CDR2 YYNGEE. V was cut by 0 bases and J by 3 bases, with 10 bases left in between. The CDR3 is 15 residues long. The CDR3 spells CASSVAATGGNTIYF. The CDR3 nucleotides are TGTGCCAGCAGCGTAGCTGCCACGGGTGGAAACACCATATATTTT. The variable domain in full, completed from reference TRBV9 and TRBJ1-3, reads DSGVTQTPKHLITATGQRVTLRCSPRSGDLSVYWYQQSLDQGLQFLIQYYNGEERAKGNILERFSAQQFPDLHSELNLSSLELGDSALYFCASSVAATGGNTIYFGEGSWLTVV.

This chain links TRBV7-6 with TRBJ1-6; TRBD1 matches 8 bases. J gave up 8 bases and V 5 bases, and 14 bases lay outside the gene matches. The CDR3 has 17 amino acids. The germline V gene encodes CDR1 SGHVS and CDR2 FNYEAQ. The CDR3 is CASSPGPGQGFDSPLHF. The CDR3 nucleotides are TGTGCCAGCAGCCCCGGCCCCGGACAGGGATTCGATTCACCCCTCCACTTT.

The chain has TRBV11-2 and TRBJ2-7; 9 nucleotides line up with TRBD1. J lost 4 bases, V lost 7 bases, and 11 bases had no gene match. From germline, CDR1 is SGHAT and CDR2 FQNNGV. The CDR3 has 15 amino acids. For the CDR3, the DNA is TGTGCCAGCACCTTCACGGACAGGGGAGGATACGAGCAGTACTTC. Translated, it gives CASTFTDRGGYEQYF.

DNA for the CDR3: TGTGCCAGCAGCCAAGAGCCTCATGGCAGACAACCTTTGGGCACCGGGGAGCTGTTTTTT. Translating it yields CASSQEPHGRQPLGTGELFF. The chain employs TRBV4-2 and TRBJ2-2; D is ambiguous. Looked up from germline, CDR1 is LGHNA and CDR2 is YNFKEQ. The CDR3 consists of 20 residues. Trimming pared 0 bases from V and 4 bases from J, leaving 24 bases between.